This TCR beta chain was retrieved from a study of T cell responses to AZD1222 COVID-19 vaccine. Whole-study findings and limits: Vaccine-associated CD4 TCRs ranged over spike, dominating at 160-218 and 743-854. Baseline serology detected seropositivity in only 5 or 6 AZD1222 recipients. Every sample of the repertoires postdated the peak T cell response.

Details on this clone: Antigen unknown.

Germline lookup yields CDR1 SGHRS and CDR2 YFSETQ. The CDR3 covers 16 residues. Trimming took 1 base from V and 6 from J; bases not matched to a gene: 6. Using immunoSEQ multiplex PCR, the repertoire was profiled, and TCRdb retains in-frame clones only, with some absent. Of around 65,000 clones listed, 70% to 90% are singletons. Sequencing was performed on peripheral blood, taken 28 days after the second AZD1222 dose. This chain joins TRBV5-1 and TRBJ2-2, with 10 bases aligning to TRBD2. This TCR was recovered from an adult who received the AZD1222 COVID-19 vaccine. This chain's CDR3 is CASSLSLAGASGELFF. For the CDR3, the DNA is TGCGCCAGCAGCTTGAGCCTAGCGGGAGCCTCCGGGGAGCTGTTTTTT.